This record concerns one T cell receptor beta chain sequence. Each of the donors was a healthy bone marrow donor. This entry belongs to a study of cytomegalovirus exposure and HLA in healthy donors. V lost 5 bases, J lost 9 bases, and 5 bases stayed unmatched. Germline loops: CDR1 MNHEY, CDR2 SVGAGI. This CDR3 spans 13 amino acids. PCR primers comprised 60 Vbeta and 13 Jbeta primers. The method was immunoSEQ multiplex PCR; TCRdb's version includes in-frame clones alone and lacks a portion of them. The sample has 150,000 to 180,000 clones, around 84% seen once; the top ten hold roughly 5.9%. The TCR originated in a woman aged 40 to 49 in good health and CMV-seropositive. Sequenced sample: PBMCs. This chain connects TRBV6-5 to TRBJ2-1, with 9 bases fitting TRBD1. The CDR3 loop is CASSQGTGTEQFF. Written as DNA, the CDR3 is TGTGCCAGCAGTCAAGGGACAGGGACTGAGCAGTTCTTC.